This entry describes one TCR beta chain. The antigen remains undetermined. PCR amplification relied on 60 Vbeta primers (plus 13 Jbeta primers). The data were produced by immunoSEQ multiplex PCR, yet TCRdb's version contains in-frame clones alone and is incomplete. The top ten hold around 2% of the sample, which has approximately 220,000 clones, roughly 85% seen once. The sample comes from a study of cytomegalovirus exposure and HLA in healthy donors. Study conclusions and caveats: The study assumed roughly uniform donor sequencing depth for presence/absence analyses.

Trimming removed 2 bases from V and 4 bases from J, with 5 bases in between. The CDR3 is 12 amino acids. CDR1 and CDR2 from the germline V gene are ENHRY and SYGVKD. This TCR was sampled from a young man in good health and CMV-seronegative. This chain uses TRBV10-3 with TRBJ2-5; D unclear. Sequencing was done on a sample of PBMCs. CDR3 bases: TGTGCCATCAGTGAGATGGCAGAGACCCAGTACTTC. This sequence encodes CAISEMAETQYF.